This T cell receptor (beta chain) is from a study of CD8+CD57+ T cells in acquired aplastic anemia. On the study more broadly: On average, sorted CD4+ and CD8+ cells gave 3.2 ug of DNA. Healthy donors had, on average, approximately 11 million reads for their CD4+ cells.

A remark on this clonotype: The antigen is not known.

Study observations and caveats: Common to patients and controls were twenty-nine CD8+ CDR3 sequences.

V was pared by 4 bases and J by 1 base, with 7 bases between. Germline V gene sequence: CDR1 SQVTM, CDR2 ANQGSEA. This CDR3 has 12 amino acids. Template material for TCR beta VDJ and CDR3 profiling consisted of genomic DNA. One entry per CDR3 protein, called by TCRdb with MiXCR from the reads. Here the sample spans about 71,000 distinct CDR3 sequences, approximately 51% being singletons. This clonotype was obtained from a human donor in good health, serving as a control. This sequence joins TRBV29-1 and TRBJ1-1; the D is unclear. Sequencing was done on a sample of sorted CD4+, CD8+, or CD8+CD57+ T cells (not recorded which) from PBMCs. The CDR3: CSVAPGNTEAFF. The CDR3 coding sequence is TGCAGCGTTGCCCCTGGGAACACTGAAGCTTTCTTT.